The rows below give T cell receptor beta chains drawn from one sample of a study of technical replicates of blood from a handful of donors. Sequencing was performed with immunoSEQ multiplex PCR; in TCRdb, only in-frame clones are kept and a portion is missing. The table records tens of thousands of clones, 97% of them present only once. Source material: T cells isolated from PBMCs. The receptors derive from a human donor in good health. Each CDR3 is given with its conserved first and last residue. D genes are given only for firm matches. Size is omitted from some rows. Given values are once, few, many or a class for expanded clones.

cdr3_aa: CASSLKQGEAIDEQFF; cdr3_nt: TGTGCCAGCAGTTTAAAACAGGGGGAGGCTATCGATGAGCAGTTCTTC; j_call: TRBJ2-1; d_call: TRBD1; v_call: TRBV28; clone_size: once
cdr3_aa: CASSKRDEQYF; cdr3_nt: TGTGCCAGTAGTAAGCGCGACGAGCAGTACTTC; j_call: TRBJ2-7; d_call: -; v_call: TRBV19; clone_size: -
cdr3_aa: CASAGDGYGYTF; cdr3_nt: TGTGCCAGCGCGGGGGACGGCTATGGCTACACCTTC; j_call: TRBJ1-2; d_call: -; v_call: TRBV9; clone_size: few
cdr3_aa: CASSLGQGRDTEAFF; cdr3_nt: TGTGCCAGCAGTTTAGGACAGGGGAGGGATACTGAAGCTTTCTTT; j_call: TRBJ1-1; d_call: TRBD1; v_call: TRBV28; clone_size: -
cdr3_aa: CASSLTGANQPQHF; cdr3_nt: TGCGCCAGCAGCTTGACAGGGGCAAATCAGCCCCAGCATTTT; j_call: TRBJ1-5; d_call: TRBD1; v_call: TRBV5-1; clone_size: -
cdr3_aa: CASSDSLAGYNEQFF; cdr3_nt: TGTGCCAGCAGTGACTCACTAGCGGGCTACAATGAGCAGTTCTTC; j_call: TRBJ2-1; d_call: TRBD2; v_call: TRBV6-4; clone_size: few
cdr3_aa: CASSLGRVNEQYF; cdr3_nt: TGTGCCAGCAGTTTAGGCAGGGTTAACGAGCAGTACTTC; j_call: TRBJ2-7; d_call: -; v_call: TRBV28; clone_size: -
cdr3_aa: CASSLLPGQDYTGELFF; cdr3_nt: TGTGCCAGCAGCTTACTACCGGGACAGGACTACACCGGGGAGCTGTTTTTT; j_call: TRBJ2-2; d_call: TRBD1; v_call: TRBV11-1; clone_size: -
cdr3_aa: CARQSLAGAYNEQFF; cdr3_nt: TGTGCCAGACAGAGCCTAGCGGGGGCCTACAATGAGCAGTTCTTC; j_call: TRBJ2-1; d_call: TRBD2; v_call: TRBV2; clone_size: -
cdr3_aa: CASSDSGLRSSYNEQFF; cdr3_nt: TGTGCCAGCAGCGACTCAGGGCTCCGCAGCTCCTACAATGAGCAGTTCTTC; j_call: TRBJ2-1; d_call: -; v_call: TRBV2; clone_size: -
cdr3_aa: CASSSRTAVGENIQYF; cdr3_nt: TGTGCCAGCAGCTCAAGGACAGCGGTGGGGGAAAACATTCAGTACTTC; j_call: TRBJ2-4; d_call: -; v_call: TRBV7-9; clone_size: -
cdr3_aa: CASSLGRSFGQEATEAFF; cdr3_nt: TGTGCCAGCAGCTTAGGTAGGAGTTTCGGACAGGAGGCCACTGAAGCTTTCTTT; j_call: TRBJ1-1; d_call: TRBD1; v_call: TRBV11-2; clone_size: -
cdr3_aa: CASSITASGGAREQYF; cdr3_nt: TGTGCCAGCAGTATAACCGCAAGCGGGGGGGCGCGGGAGCAGTACTTC; j_call: TRBJ2-7; d_call: TRBD2; v_call: TRBV6-6; clone_size: -
cdr3_aa: CASSPMGQISDNQPQHF; cdr3_nt: TGTGCCAGTAGTCCGATGGGACAGATTTCCGACAATCAGCCCCAGCATTTT; j_call: TRBJ1-5; d_call: TRBD1; v_call: TRBV19; clone_size: -
cdr3_aa: CASRRTGAINTGELFF; cdr3_nt: TGTGCCAGCAGACGGACAGGGGCGATTAACACCGGGGAGCTGTTTTTT; j_call: TRBJ2-2; d_call: TRBD1; v_call: TRBV27; clone_size: -
cdr3_aa: CASSLAAGDGEQYF; cdr3_nt: TGTGCCAGCAGCTTAGCGGCAGGGGACGGCGAGCAGTACTTC; j_call: TRBJ2-7; d_call: -; v_call: TRBV7-6; clone_size: -
cdr3_aa: CASSPQGAGYGYTF; cdr3_nt: TGTGCCAGCAGTCCACAGGGGGCAGGCTATGGCTACACCTTC; j_call: TRBJ1-2; d_call: TRBD1; v_call: TRBV28; clone_size: -
cdr3_aa: CASSLGGVGEKLFF; cdr3_nt: TGCGCCAGCAGCTTGGGGGGGGTTGGTGAAAAACTGTTTTTT; j_call: TRBJ1-4; d_call: -; v_call: TRBV5-1; clone_size: -
cdr3_aa: CASTGEDGYYGYTF; cdr3_nt: TGTGCCAGTACTGGAGAGGATGGATACTATGGCTACACCTTC; j_call: TRBJ1-2; d_call: -; v_call: TRBV19; clone_size: -
cdr3_aa: CASSYALAKFSSYEQYF; cdr3_nt: TGTGCCAGCAGTTACGCGTTAGCGAAATTTAGCTCCTACGAGCAGTACTTC; j_call: TRBJ2-7; d_call: -; v_call: TRBV28; clone_size: once
cdr3_aa: CASMEHAGTSDDEQYF; cdr3_nt: TGTGCCAGTATGGAGCACGCAGGGACTAGCGACGACGAGCAGTACTTC; j_call: TRBJ2-7; d_call: TRBD2; v_call: TRBV19; clone_size: -
cdr3_aa: CASNTGNTEAFF; cdr3_nt: TGCGCCAGCAATACAGGGAACACTGAAGCTTTCTTT; j_call: TRBJ1-1; d_call: -; v_call: TRBV10-2; clone_size: -
cdr3_aa: CASSEAQTDRWEKLFF; cdr3_nt: TGTGCCAGCAGTGAAGCGCAGACAGATCGATGGGAAAAACTGTTTTTT; j_call: TRBJ1-4; d_call: -; v_call: TRBV6-1; clone_size: -
cdr3_aa: CASSPEGRGHEQYF; cdr3_nt: TGCGCCAGCAGCCCCGAGGGGAGGGGCCACGAGCAGTACTTC; j_call: TRBJ2-7; d_call: TRBD2; v_call: TRBV5-1; clone_size: -
cdr3_aa: CASSLDLGLAGGYEQYF; cdr3_nt: TGCGCCAGCAGCTTGGATTTAGGACTAGCGGGAGGCTACGAGCAGTACTTC; j_call: TRBJ2-7; d_call: TRBD2; v_call: TRBV5-1; clone_size: once
cdr3_aa: CASSQPRQGTNEKLFF; cdr3_nt: TGCGCCAGCAGCCAACCCAGACAGGGAACTAATGAAAAACTGTTTTTT; j_call: TRBJ1-4; d_call: TRBD1; v_call: TRBV4-1; clone_size: -
cdr3_aa: CASSLVGSVQPFEAFF; cdr3_nt: TGTGCCAGCAGCTTAGTCGGCTCCGTACAGCCCTTTGAAGCTTTCTTT; j_call: TRBJ1-1; d_call: -; v_call: TRBV11-3; clone_size: -
cdr3_aa: CASSSLDLDEQFF; cdr3_nt: TGTGCCAGCAGTTCCCTGGACTTGGATGAGCAGTTCTTC; j_call: TRBJ2-1; d_call: -; v_call: TRBV11-2; clone_size: -
cdr3_aa: CASSPRQVGEQYF; cdr3_nt: TGTGCCAGCTCACCCAGACAGGTCGGCGAGCAGTACTTC; j_call: TRBJ2-7; d_call: -; v_call: TRBV18; clone_size: -
cdr3_aa: CASSDAGTGGTEAFF; cdr3_nt: TGTGCCAGCAGTGACGCCGGGACAGGGGGCACTGAAGCTTTCTTT; j_call: TRBJ1-1; d_call: TRBD1; v_call: TRBV27; clone_size: -
cdr3_aa: CASSPAGRKETQYF; cdr3_nt: TGTGCCAGCAGCCCAGCGGGGAGAAAAGAGACCCAGTACTTC; j_call: TRBJ2-5; d_call: TRBD2; v_call: TRBV7-8; clone_size: -
cdr3_aa: CASTSVAGVNTGELFF; cdr3_nt: TGTGCCAGTACCTCGGTAGCGGGGGTTAACACCGGGGAGCTGTTTTTT; j_call: TRBJ2-2; d_call: TRBD2; v_call: TRBV19; clone_size: -
cdr3_aa: CASSFESSPLHF; cdr3_nt: TGTGCCAGCAGTTTTGAGTCTTCACCCCTCCACTTT; j_call: TRBJ1-6; d_call: -; v_call: TRBV6-5; clone_size: -
cdr3_aa: CTSSHQNLRGYEQYF; cdr3_nt: TGCACCAGCAGCCATCAAAACCTCAGGGGGTACGAGCAGTACTTC; j_call: TRBJ2-7; d_call: -; v_call: TRBV1; clone_size: -
cdr3_aa: CASSHGRAQETQYF; cdr3_nt: TGCGCCAGCAGTCATGGCAGGGCACAAGAGACCCAGTACTTC; j_call: TRBJ2-5; d_call: -; v_call: TRBV23-1; clone_size: -
cdr3_aa: CASSLWGGRLSGYGYTF; cdr3_nt: TGTGCCAGCAGCTTGTGGGGGGGGAGGCTATCGGGCTATGGCTACACCTTC; j_call: TRBJ1-2; d_call: -; v_call: TRBV5-4; clone_size: -
cdr3_aa: CASSSIYEQYF; cdr3_nt: TGTGCCAGCAGCTCCATTTACGAGCAGTACTTC; j_call: TRBJ2-7; d_call: -; v_call: TRBV11-3; clone_size: -
cdr3_aa: CATQQGAGEDTQYF; cdr3_nt: TGTGCCACCCAACAGGGGGCAGGTGAAGATACGCAGTATTTT; j_call: TRBJ2-3; d_call: TRBD1; v_call: TRBV28; clone_size: -